This T cell receptor beta chain was found in a study of blood T cell repertoires in COVID-19. The method was immunoSEQ multiplex PCR; TCRdb's version includes in-frame clones alone and lacks a portion of them. The table has more than 150,000 clones, roughly four fifths seen once; the top ten hold approximately 5.4%. This clone has a handful of counts. Trimming removed 6 bases from V and 0 bases from J; junction bases left unmatched: 16. The V gene's germline CDR1 is MNHEY and CDR2 SVGEGT. This CDR3 is built from 18 residues. V gene TRBV6-2 or TRBV6-3 combines with J gene TRBJ1-1; 7 positions match TRBD1. This TCR derives from a woman in her twenties or thirties with acute or convalescent COVID-19. Material: peripheral blood. The DNA of the CDR3 is TGTGCCAGCAGCCGGATCTTTGGAGGACAGGCCCTGAACACTGAAGCTTTCTTT. The encoded protein is CASSRIFGGQALNTEAFF.